What follows are 10 T cell receptor beta chains derived from one specimen sequenced in a study of blood T cell repertoires in COVID-19. Data came from immunoSEQ multiplex PCR; TCRdb stores just in-frame clones and leaves some out. This table holds some 220,000 clones, about 88% found once. Sequenced input: PBMCs or T cells enriched from blood (not recorded which). The receptors derive from a woman under 40 who had recovered from COVID-19.

The chain has TRBV19 and TRBJ1-1, with 11 bases fitting TRBD1. Germline V CDR1 and CDR2: LNHDA, SQIVND (reference sequence). This CDR3 region has 14 residues. V dropped 5 bases and J dropped 5; count of bases not matched to a gene: 4. The CDR3 DNA reads TGTGCCAGTAGTGGACAGGGGGCCTGGACTGAAGCTTTCTTT. It codes for CASSGQGAWTEAFF.

The table lists this clone with a few counts. This chain joins TRBV5-1 and TRBJ1-4; D unresolved. Trimming removed 4 bases at V and 3 bases at J, with 13 bases between. The CDR3 consists of 15 residues. Per germline, CDR1 SGHRS and CDR2 YFSETQ. The CDR3 sequence is CASSPLWASNEKLFF. The CDR3 region has the DNA TGCGCCAGCAGCCCTCTGTGGGCCTCTAATGAAAAACTGTTTTTT.

The J gene is TRBJ2-1, the V gene TRBV7-9; 8 nucleotides align to TRBD2. The junction had 4 bases not matched to a gene; V was cut back by 8 bases and J by 1 base. This CDR3 is 14 amino acids long. Germline loops: CDR1 SEHNR, CDR2 FQNEAQ (reference sequence). The CDR3 DNA follows: TGTGCCAGCCCTCGGGGGGGGTCCTACAATGAGCAGTTCTTC. It specifies CASPRGGSYNEQFF.

V is TRBV4-2 and J is TRBJ2-3; D possibly corresponds to TRBD2 (5 bases). Germline-derived CDR1 and CDR2 are LGHNA and YNFKEQ. The germline V and J ends were trimmed by 0 bases and 3 bases, with 10 bases remaining between them. The CDR3 is 15 residues long. CDR3 sequence: CASSQDPGVTDTQYF. The CDR3 DNA is TGTGCCAGCAGCCAAGACCCCGGGGTTACAGATACGCAGTATTTT.

The rearrangement links TRBV4-3 to TRBJ1-2, with D maybe TRBD1 (6 bases). V was clipped by 2 bases and J by 8 bases, with 18 bases between them. Germline lookup yields CDR1 LGHNA and CDR2 YSLEER. CDR3 size: 15 residues. CDR3 loop: CASSQRTPGEGGYTF. The DNA for the CDR3 is TGCGCCAGCAGCCAAAGAACTCCAGGGGAAGGGGGCTACACCTTC.

This clone occurred a few times. The V and J genes are TRBV5-1 and TRBJ2-1; 8 bases fit TRBD2. Germline lookup yields CDR1 SGHRS and CDR2 YFSETQ. J lost 9 bases, V lost 0 bases, and 11 bases had no gene match. The CDR3 contains 16 residues. The CDR3 reads CASSLAPGLEWGEQFF. CDR3 sequence (DNA): TGCGCCAGCAGCTTGGCCCCGGGACTAGAGTGGGGTGAGCAGTTCTTC.

The chain uses TRBV11-1 and TRBJ1-1; D gene unclear. The CDR3 is 16 amino acids. Per the germline V gene, CDR1 is SGHAT and CDR2 is FQDESV (reference sequence). Trimming stripped 3 bases from V and 3 bases from J, with 17 bases between. CDR3 nucleotide sequence: TGTGCCAGCAGCTTGCCCCGAGAGGGAATGCACACTGAAGCTTTCTTT. Encoded protein: CASSLPREGMHTEAFF.

The V and J genes are TRBV7-2 and TRBJ2-3; no firm D call. From germline, CDR1 is SGHTA and CDR2 FQGNSA. The CDR3 covers 14 residues. V lost 1 base, J lost 2 bases, and 7 bases lay in between. CDR3 DNA sequence: TGTGCCAGCAGCTTAGGGAGAAACACAGATACGCAGTATTTT. This encodes CASSLGRNTDTQYF.

Only a few counts were recorded for this clone. The chain recombines TRBV7-2 with TRBJ1-5; D call uncertain. Germline lookup yields CDR1 SGHTA and CDR2 FQGNSA. CDR3 length: 13 amino acids. V gave up 4 bases and J gave up 2 bases, with 6 bases separating them. DNA for the CDR3: TGTGCCAGCAGCTCGCGCGGCAATCAGCCCCAGCATTTT. It translates to CASSSRGNQPQHF.

This chain connects TRBV13 to TRBJ2-3; tentative D call: TRBD2 (5 bases). The V end lost 5 bases, the J end lost 5 bases, and 17 bases lay between the germline ends. This CDR3 is 15 amino acids long. Germline V lookup: CDR1 PRHDT, CDR2 FYEKMQ (reference sequence). The CDR3 loop is CASSEEVESEDTQYF. The CDR3 DNA follows: TGTGCCAGCAGCGAGGAGGTGGAATCGGAAGATACGCAGTATTTT.